This note documents a single T cell receptor (beta chain) sequence. These data come from a study of blood T cell repertoires in COVID-19. In the study overall: Samples of COVID-19 (acute and convalescent) were obtained from the United States, Italy and Spain. Sample material is recorded as cDNA or gDNA derived from T cells, B-cell-depleted T cells, or PBMCs.

Per the original data handling: Reference gene primer amplification gave nucleated cell count estimates. Only in-frame clones appear in the TCRdb table, and some are missing; sequencing was by immunoSEQ multiplex PCR. V and J calls and clone size follow that table, whereas D and trimming were derived from the DNA. The sample lists approximately 100,000 clones, 88% occurring once. V lost 0 bases and J lost 4, with 12 bases in between. This CDR3 has 15 residues. Germline V lookup: CDR1 LNHNV, CDR2 YYDKDF (reference sequence). This sequence was found in a woman in her sixties or seventies with acute or convalescent COVID-19. Sequenced material: peripheral blood. The V and J genes are TRBV15 and TRBJ1-2; D may be TRBD1 (5 bases). The CDR3 region is CATSRDPRQGYGYTF. CDR3 DNA sequence: TGTGCCACCAGCAGAGACCCGAGGCAGGGCTATGGCTACACCTTC.